This entry lists 6 T cell receptor beta chains sequenced from one sample in a study of cytomegalovirus exposure and HLA in healthy donors. PCR employed 60 Vbeta and 13 Jbeta primers. Profiled with immunoSEQ multiplex PCR; TCRdb holds only in-frame clones, not every one. The sample has about 200,000 clones; around 75% are singletons. Sequencing input: PBMCs. These receptor sequences come from a woman aged 25-40 years in good health and CMV-seronegative.

The chain employs TRBV27 and TRBJ2-5; the match to TRBD2 covers 8 bases. Per the germline V gene, CDR1 is MNHEY and CDR2 is SMNVEV (reference sequence). CDR3 length equals 13 residues. Trimming cost V 3 bases and J 7 bases; bases outside gene matches: 4. This CDR3 is CASSLGLGATQYF. The CDR3 nucleotides read TGTGCCAGCAGTTTGGGACTAGGGGCGACCCAGTACTTC.

The chain carries TRBV9 and TRBJ2-7; 10 positions match TRBD1. CDR3 length: 14 residues. The germline V gene encodes CDR1 SGDLS and CDR2 YYNGEE. J lost 3 bases, V lost 4 bases, and 4 bases had no gene match. This CDR3 reads CASSSGQGGYEQYF. Here the CDR3 DNA reads TGTGCCAGCAGCTCAGGACAGGGGGGCTACGAGCAGTACTTC.

This clone was recorded a few times. The rearrangement joins TRBV5-5 to TRBJ2-1; TRBD2 matches at 13 bases. The CDR3 is made up of 16 amino acids. Germline lookup yields CDR1 SGHKS and CDR2 YYEKEE (reference sequence). Unmatched junction bases numbered 3, after V lost 3 bases and J lost 3 bases. CDR3 sequence (DNA): TGTGCCAGCAGCTCTGGACTAGCGGGGGACTACAATGAGCAGTTCTTC. Residues: CASSSGLAGDYNEQFF.

The V call is TRBV27, the J call TRBJ1-1; D is uncertain. Germline V gene sequence: CDR1 MNHEY, CDR2 SMNVEV (reference sequence). This CDR3 is 12 amino acids long. The V end lost 3 bases, the J end lost 6 bases, and 8 bases lay between the germline ends. The CDR3 DNA is TGTGCCAGCAGTTTCTTGGGCGCTGAAGCTTTCTTT. Amino acid sequence: CASSFLGAEAFF.

CDR3 protein: CASGRQDQPQHF. CDR3 sequence (DNA): TGTGCCAGCGGGAGGCAAGATCAGCCCCAGCATTTT. The V call is TRBV6-5, the J call TRBJ1-5; D remains unclear. The CDR3 has 12 amino acids. Trimming left V 8 bases short and J 5 bases short, with 10 bases between. The V gene's germline CDR1 is MNHEY and CDR2 SVGAGI.

V gene TRBV7-9 combines with J gene TRBJ2-1; TRBD2 agrees at 12 bases. After removal of 4 bases from V and 0 bases from J, the junction contained 7 bases not matched to a gene. The CDR3 is 18 amino acids. CDR1 SEHNR and CDR2 FQNEAQ come from the germline V gene (reference sequence). CDR3 region: CASSSTSGSAPSYNEQFF. The CDR3, as DNA: TGTGCCAGCAGCTCGACTAGCGGGAGTGCCCCCTCCTACAATGAGCAGTTCTTC.